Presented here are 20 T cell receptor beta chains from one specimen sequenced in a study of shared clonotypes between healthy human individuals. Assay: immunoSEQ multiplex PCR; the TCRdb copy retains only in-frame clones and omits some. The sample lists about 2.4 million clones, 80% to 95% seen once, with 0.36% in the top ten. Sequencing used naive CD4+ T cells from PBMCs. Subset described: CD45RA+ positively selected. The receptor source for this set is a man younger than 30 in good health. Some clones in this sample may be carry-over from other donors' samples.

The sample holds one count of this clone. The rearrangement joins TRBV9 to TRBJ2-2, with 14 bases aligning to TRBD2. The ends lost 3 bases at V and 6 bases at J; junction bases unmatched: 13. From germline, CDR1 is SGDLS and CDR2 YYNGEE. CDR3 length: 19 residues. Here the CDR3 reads CASSGGLAGELLRAGELFF. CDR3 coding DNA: TGTGCCAGCAGCGGGGGACTAGCGGGAGAGTTGTTGAGGGCCGGGGAGCTGTTTTTT. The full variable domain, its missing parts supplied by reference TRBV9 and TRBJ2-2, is DSGVTQTPKHLITATGQRVTLRCSPRSGDLSVYWYQQSLDQGLQFLIQYYNGEERAKGNILERFSAQQFPDLHSELNLSSLELGDSALYFCASSGGLAGELLRAGELFFGEGSRLTVL.

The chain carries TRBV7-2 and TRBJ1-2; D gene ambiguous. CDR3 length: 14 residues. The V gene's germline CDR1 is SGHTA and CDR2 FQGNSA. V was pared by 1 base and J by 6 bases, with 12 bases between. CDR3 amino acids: CASSLERLYDGYTF. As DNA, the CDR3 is TGTGCCAGCAGCTTAGAGAGACTTTATGATGGCTACACCTTC.

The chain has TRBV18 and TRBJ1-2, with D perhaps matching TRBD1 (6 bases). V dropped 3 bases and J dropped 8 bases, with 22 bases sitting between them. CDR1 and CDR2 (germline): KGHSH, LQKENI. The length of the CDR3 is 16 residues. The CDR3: CASSPDRTYFPRGYTF. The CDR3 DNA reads TGTGCCAGCTCACCTGACAGGACTTACTTCCCTAGGGGCTACACCTTC.

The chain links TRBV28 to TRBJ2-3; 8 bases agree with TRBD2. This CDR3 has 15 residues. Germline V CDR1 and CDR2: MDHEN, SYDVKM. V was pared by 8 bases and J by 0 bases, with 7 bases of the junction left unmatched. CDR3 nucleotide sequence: TGTGCCAGCCTTGAGGCGGGAGGAAGCACAGATACGCAGTATTTT. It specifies CASLEAGGSTDTQYF.

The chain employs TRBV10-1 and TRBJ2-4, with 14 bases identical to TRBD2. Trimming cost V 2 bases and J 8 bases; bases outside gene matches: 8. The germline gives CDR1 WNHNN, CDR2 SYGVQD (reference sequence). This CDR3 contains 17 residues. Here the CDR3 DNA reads TGCGCCAGCAGTGAGCCGGGGGAGACTAGCGGGAGGGACATTCAGTACTTC. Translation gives CASSEPGETSGRDIQYF.

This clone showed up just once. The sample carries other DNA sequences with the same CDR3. The CDR3 protein is CASGLGYGETQYF. The CDR3 bases are TGTGCTAGTGGTTTGGGGTACGGGGAGACCCAGTACTTC. This chain joins TRBV12-5 and TRBJ2-5, with unresolved D. The CDR3 is 13 amino acids. Trimming removed 1 base from V and 5 bases from J, with 8 bases in between. CDR1 is LGHNT, CDR2 FRNRAP, per germline.

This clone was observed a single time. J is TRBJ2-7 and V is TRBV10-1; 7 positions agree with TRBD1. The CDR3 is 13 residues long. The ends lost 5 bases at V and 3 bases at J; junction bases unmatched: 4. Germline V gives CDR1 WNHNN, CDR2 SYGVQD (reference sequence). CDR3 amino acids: CASSRTGGYEQYF. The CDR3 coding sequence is TGCGCCAGCAGTAGGACAGGAGGCTACGAGCAGTACTTC.

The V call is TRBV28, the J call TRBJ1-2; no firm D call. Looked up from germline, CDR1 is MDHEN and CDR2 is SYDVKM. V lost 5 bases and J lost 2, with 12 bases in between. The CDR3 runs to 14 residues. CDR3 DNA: TGTGCCAGCAGTCTCCAGTGGGAGAACTATGGCTACACCTTC. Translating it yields CASSLQWENYGYTF.

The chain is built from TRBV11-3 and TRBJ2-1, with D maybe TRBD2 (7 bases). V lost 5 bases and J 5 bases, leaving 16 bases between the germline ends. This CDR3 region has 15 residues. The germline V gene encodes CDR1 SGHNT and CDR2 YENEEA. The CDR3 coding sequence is TGTGCCAGCAGCCGAGGCGGGGGCCGGGACAATGAGCAGTTCTTC. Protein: CASSRGGGRDNEQFF.

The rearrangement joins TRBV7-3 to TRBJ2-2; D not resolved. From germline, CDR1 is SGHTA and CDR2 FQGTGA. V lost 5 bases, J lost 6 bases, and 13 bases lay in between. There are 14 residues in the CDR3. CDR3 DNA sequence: TGTGCCAGCAGCCGAAGAGGCTCGTCCGGGGAGCTGTTTTTT. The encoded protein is CASSRRGSSGELFF. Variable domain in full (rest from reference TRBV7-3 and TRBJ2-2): GAGVSQTPSNKVTEKGKYVELRCDPISGHTALYWYRQSLGQGPEFLIYFQGTGAADDSGLPNDRFFAVRPEGSVSTLKIQRTERGDSAVYLCASSRRGSSGELFFGEGSRLTVL.

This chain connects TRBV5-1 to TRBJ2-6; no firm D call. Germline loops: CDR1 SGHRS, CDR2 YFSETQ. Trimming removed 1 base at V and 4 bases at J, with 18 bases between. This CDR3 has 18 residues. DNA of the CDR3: TGCGCCAGCAGCTTGTTTTTTTCTGCAGCTTCCGGGGCCAACGTCCTGACTTTC. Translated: CASSLFFSAASGANVLTF.

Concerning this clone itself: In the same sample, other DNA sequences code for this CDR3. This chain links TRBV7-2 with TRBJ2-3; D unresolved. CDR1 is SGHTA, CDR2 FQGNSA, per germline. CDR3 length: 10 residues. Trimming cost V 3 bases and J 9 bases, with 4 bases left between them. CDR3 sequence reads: CASSLGTQYF. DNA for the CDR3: TGTGCCAGCAGCTTGGGGACGCAGTATTTT.

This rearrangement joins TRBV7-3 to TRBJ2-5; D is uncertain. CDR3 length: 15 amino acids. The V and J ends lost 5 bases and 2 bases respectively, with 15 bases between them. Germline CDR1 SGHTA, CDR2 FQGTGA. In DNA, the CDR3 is TGTGCCAGCAGCCGACAAGGCGGAGCACAAGAGACCCAGTACTTC. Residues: CASSRQGGAQETQYF.

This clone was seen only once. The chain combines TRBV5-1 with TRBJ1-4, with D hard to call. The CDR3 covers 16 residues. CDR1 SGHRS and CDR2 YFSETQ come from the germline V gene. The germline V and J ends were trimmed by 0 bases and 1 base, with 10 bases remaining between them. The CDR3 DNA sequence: TGCGCCAGCAGCTTGGAAGGAGGGCTAACTAATGAAAAACTGTTTTTT. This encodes CASSLEGGLTNEKLFF. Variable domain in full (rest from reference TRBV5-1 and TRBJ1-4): KAGVTQTPRYLIKTRGQQVTLSCSPISGHRSVSWYQQTPGQGLQFLFEYFSETQRNKGNFPGRFSGRQFSNSRSEMNVSTLELGDSALYLCASSLEGGLTNEKLFFGSGTQLSVL.

This CDR3 is CASSAYLAGGPYNEQFF. The DNA of the CDR3 is TGTGCCAGCAGCGCATACCTAGCGGGAGGCCCTTACAATGAGCAGTTCTTC. The chain recombines TRBV9 with TRBJ2-1; 11 bases are shared with TRBD2. The CDR3 loop spans 17 amino acids. CDR1 and CDR2 (germline): SGDLS, YYNGEE. V lost 3 bases to trimming and J lost 4 bases; unmatched junction nucleotides: 9.

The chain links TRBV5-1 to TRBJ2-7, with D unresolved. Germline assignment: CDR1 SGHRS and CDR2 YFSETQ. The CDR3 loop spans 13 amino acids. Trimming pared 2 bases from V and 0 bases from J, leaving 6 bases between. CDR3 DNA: TGCGCCAGCAGCTTCCCCAGCTCCTACGAGCAGTACTTC. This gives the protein CASSFPSSYEQYF.

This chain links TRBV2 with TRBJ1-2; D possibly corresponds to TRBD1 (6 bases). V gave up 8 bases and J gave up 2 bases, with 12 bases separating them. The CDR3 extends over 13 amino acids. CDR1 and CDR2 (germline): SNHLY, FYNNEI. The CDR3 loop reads CASGGDTNYGYTF. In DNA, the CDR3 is TGTGCCAGCGGGGGGGACACGAACTATGGCTACACCTTC.

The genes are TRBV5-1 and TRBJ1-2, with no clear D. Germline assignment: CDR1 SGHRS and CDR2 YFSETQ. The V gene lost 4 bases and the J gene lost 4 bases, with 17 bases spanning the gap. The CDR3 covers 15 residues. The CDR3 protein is CASSPSLPLGYGYTF. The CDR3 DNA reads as TGCGCCAGCAGCCCTTCTCTACCTCTGGGCTATGGCTACACCTTC.

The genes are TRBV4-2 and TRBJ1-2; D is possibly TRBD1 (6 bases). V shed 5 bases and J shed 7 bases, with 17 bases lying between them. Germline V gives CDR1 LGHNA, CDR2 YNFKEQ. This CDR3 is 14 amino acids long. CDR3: CASSGRRGEFGYTF. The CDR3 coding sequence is TGTGCCAGCAGCGGCCGTAGGGGGGAGTTTGGCTACACCTTC.

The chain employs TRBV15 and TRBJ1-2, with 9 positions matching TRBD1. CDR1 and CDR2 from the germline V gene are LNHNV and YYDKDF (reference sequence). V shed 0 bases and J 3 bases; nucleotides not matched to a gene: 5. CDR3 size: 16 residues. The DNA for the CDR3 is TGTGCCACCAGCAGAGATCAGACAGGGGGATACTATGGCTACACCTTC. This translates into CATSRDQTGGYYGYTF.